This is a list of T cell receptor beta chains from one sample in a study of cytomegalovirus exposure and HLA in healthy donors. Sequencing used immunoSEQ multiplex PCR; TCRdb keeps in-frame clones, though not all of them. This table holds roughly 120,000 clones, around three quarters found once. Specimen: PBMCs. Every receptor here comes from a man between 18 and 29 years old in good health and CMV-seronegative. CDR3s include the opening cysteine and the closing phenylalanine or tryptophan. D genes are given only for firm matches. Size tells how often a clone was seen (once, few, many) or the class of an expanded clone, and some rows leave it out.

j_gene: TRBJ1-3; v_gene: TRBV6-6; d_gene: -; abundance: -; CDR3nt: TGTGCCAGCAGTTACAGTACAGGAGTCTCTGGAAACACCATATATTTT; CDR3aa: CASSYSTGVSGNTIYF
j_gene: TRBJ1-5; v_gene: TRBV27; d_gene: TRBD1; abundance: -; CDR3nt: TGTGCCAGCAGCCCGGGGTTGGGACAGGGGTTCAGACCGAATCAGCCCCAGCATTTT; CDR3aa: CASSPGLGQGFRPNQPQHF
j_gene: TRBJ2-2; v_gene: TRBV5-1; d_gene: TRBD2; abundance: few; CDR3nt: TGCGCCAGCAGCTCCCGGCTAGCGGGAGGTACCGGGGAGCTGTTTTTT; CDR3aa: CASSSRLAGGTGELFF
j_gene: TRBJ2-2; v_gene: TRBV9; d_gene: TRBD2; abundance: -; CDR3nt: TGTGCCAGCAGCGTAGCGGGCGGGAGATATGCCGGGGAGCTGTTTTTT; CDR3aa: CASSVAGGRYAGELFF
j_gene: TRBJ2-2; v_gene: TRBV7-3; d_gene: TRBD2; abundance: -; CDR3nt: TGTGCCAGCAGCTTAACTCATCAGCGGACTAGCGGGGGCAACACCGGGGAGCTGTTTTTT; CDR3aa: CASSLTHQRTSGGNTGELFF
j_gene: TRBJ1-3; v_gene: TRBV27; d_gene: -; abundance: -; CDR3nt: TGTGCCAGCAGTTTTGGGGGGACTGGAAACACCATATATTTT; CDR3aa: CASSFGGTGNTIYF
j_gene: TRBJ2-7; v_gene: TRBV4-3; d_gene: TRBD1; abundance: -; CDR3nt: TGCGCCAGCAGCCAAGTCCAGGGGGTGGACTACGAGCAGTACTTC; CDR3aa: CASSQVQGVDYEQYF
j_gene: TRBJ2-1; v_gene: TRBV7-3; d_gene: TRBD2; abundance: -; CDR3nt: TGTGCCAGCAGCTGGACTAGCGGCCAGTACAATGAGCAGTTCTTC; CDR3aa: CASSWTSGQYNEQFF
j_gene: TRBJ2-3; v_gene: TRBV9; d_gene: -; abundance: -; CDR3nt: TGTGCCAGCAGCCCCCACGGCGGGGCCGACACAGATACGCAGTATTTT; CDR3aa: CASSPHGGADTDTQYF
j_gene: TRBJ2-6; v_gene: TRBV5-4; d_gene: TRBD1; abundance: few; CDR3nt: TGTGCCAGCAGCCCAGGGGGTACTGGGGCCAACGTCCTGACTTTC; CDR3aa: CASSPGGTGANVLTF
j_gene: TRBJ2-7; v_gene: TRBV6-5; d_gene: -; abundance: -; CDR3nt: TGTGCCAGCAGCCCCGGACTACCCTACGAGCAGTACTTC; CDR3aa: CASSPGLPYEQYF
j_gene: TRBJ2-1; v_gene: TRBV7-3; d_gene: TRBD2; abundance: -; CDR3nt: TGTGCCAGCAGCCTACGGGGGGGCGGGACCCTCAATGAGCAGTTCTTC; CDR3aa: CASSLRGGGTLNEQFF
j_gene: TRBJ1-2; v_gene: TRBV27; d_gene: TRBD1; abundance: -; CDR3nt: TGTGCCAGCAGTTCCTGGACAGGGAATGGCTACACCTTC; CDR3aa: CASSSWTGNGYTF
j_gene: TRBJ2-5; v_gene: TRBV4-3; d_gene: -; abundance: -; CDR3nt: TGCGCCAGCAGCCAAGAGTTGGGGAGCGGGCAAGAGACCCAGTACTTC; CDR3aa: CASSQELGSGQETQYF
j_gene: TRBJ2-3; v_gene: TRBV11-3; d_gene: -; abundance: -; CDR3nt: TGTGCCAGCAGCTTCGAGAGCGGTAGCACAGATACGCAGTATTTT; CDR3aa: CASSFESGSTDTQYF
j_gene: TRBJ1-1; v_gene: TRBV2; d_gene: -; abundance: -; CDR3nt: TGTGCCAGCAGTGACAACGGGAACACTGAAGCCTTCTTT; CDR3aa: CASSDNGNTEAFF
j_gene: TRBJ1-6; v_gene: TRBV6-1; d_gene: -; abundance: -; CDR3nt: TGTGCCAGCAGCCAATCTAGTCGTTCCCTCCACTTT; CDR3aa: CASSQSSRSLHF
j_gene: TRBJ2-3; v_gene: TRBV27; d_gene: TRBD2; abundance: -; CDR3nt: TGTGCCAGCAGTTTACTAGCGGGATCTAATACGCAGTATTTT; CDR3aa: CASSLLAGSNTQYF
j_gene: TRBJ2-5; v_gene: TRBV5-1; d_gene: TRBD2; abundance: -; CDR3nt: TGCGCCAGCAGCGGGACTAGCGGGAAGGAGACCCAGTACTTC; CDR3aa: CASSGTSGKETQYF
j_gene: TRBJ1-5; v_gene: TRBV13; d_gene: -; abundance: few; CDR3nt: TGTGCCAGCAGCTTCAGGGGAAGCAATCAGCCCCAGCATTTT; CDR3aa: CASSFRGSNQPQHF
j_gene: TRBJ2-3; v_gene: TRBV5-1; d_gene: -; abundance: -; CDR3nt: TGCGCCAGCAGCTTGGCGGACGGGGGATCTACGCAGTATTTT; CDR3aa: CASSLADGGSTQYF
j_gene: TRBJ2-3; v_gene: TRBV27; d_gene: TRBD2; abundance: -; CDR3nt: TGTGCCAGCAGTTCCCTCAAGACTAGCGGGAGGGCGAGCGCAGATACGCAGTATTTT; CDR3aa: CASSSLKTSGRASADTQYF
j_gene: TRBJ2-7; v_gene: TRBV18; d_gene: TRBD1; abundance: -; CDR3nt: TGTGCCAGCTCCCCCAGAGAGGGGGCGGGCTACGAGCAGTACTTC; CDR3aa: CASSPREGAGYEQYF
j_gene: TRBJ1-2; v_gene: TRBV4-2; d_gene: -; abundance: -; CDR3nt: TGTGCCAGCAGCCAGACACAGGGAAATAACTATGGCTACACCTTC; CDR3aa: CASSQTQGNNYGYTF
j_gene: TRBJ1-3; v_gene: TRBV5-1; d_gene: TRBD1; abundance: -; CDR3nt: TGCGCCAGCAGCTTAGGGACAGCCTTAGACGGGAACACCATATATTTT; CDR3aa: CASSLGTALDGNTIYF
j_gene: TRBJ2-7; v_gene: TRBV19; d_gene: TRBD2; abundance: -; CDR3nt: TGTGCCAGTAGTATCAAAACTAGCGGGAGGATGCACGAGCAGTACTTC; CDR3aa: CASSIKTSGRMHEQYF
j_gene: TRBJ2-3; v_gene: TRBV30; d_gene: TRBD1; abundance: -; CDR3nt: TGTGCCTGGAGTGGAATTAAAGGGGGCGCGTTGTTGAATACGCAGTATTTT; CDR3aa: CAWSGIKGGALLNTQYF
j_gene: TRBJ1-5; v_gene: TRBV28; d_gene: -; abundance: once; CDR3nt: TGTGCCAGCAGCCTCGGCGGGAGTTACAATCAGCCCCAGCATTTT; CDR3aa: CASSLGGSYNQPQHF
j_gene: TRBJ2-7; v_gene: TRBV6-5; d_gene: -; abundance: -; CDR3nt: TGTGCCAGCAGTTACTCAGGGACATTCGAGCAGTACTTC; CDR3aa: CASSYSGTFEQYF
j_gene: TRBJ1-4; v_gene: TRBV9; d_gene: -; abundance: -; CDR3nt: TGTGCCAGCAGCCCTCGACTGGAGATCAATGAAAAACTGTTTTTT; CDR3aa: CASSPRLEINEKLFF
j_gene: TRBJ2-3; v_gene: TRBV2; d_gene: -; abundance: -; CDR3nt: TGTGCCAGCAGGGGGGAGGAGGGGATAACAGATACGCAGTATTTT; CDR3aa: CASRGEEGITDTQYF
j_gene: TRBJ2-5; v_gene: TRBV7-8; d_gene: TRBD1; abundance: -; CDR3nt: TGTGCCAGCAGCGTCACAGGGGGTTCTGAGACCCAGTACTTC; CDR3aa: CASSVTGGSETQYF
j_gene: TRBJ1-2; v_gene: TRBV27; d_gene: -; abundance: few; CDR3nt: TGTGCCAGCAGTCCACTTGGGGAGCCTTCTAACTATGGCTACACCTTC; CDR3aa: CASSPLGEPSNYGYTF
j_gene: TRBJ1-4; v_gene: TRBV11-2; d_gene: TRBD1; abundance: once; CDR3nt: TGTGCCAGCAGCTTACAGGGGGGTACAACTAATGAAAAACTGTTTTTT; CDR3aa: CASSLQGGTTNEKLFF
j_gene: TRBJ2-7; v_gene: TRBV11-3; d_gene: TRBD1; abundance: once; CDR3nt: TGTGCCAGCAGCTCCGGACAGGGCTACGAGCAGTACTTC; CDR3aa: CASSSGQGYEQYF
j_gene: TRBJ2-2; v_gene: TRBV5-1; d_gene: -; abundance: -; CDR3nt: TGCGCCAGCAGCTTGGCCACAGGGCGTTGGCCCGGGGAGCTGTTTTTT; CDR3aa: CASSLATGRWPGELFF
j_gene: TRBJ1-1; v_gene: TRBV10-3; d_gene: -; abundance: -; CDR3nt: TGTGCCATCAGTGGCTACGATGGCACTGAAGCTTTCTTT; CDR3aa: CAISGYDGTEAFF
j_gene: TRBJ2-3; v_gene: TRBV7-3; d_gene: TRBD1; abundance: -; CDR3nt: TGTGCCAGCAGCCCAGGGGGCTTGGGCACAGATACGCAGTATTTT; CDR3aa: CASSPGGLGTDTQYF
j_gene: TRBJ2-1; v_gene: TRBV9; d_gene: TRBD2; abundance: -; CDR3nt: TGTGCCAGCAGCGGGCGGGGGGAAAGGGCTTCCTACAATGAGCAGTTCTTC; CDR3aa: CASSGRGERASYNEQFF
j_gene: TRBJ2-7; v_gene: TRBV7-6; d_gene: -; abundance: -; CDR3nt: TGTGCCTCAGGGGACAAAACCTACGAGCAGTACTTC; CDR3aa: CASGDKTYEQYF
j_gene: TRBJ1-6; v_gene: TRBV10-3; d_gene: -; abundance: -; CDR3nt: TGTGCCATCAGTGAGACTCCGCAGGCGAACTATTCACCCCTCCACTTT; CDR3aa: CAISETPQANYSPLHF
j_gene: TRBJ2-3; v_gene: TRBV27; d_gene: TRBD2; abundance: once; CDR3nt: TGTGCCAGCAGTTTAATAGCGGGAGGGGCAGATACGCAGTATTTT; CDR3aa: CASSLIAGGADTQYF
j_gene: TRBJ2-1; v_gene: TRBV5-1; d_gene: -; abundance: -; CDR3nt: TGCGCCAGCAGCGCCTATTACCCCCGGAGCTCCTACAATGAGCAGTTCTTC; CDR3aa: CASSAYYPRSSYNEQFF
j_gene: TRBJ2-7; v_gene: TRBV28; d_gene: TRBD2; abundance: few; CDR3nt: TGTGCCAGCAGCCTCGGGACTAGCGGGCCCTACGAGCAGTACTTC; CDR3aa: CASSLGTSGPYEQYF
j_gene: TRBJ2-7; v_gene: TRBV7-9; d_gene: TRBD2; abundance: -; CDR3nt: TGTGCCAGCAGTTCCGGGACTAGCGGGTCCCCAAAGGAGTACTTC; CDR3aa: CASSSGTSGSPKEYF
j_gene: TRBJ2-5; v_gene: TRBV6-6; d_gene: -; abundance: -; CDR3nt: TGTGCCAGCCTAAGGACTGGTCAAGAGACCCAGTACTTC; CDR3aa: CASLRTGQETQYF
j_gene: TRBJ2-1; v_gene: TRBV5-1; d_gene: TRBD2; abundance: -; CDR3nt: TGCGCCAGCCTCATAGCGGGAGGAGGTGGTGAGCAGTTCTTC; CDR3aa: CASLIAGGGGEQFF
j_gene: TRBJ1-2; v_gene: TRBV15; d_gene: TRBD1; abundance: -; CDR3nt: TGTGCCACCAGCAGAGACAGGACAGGGCGAGGCTACACCTTC; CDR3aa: CATSRDRTGRGYTF
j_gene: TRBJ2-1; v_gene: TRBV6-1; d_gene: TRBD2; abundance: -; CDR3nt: TGTGCCAGCAGTGGGCTTGGCGGGAGGAGGGCTAGGGATGAGCAGTTCTTC; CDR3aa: CASSGLGGRRARDEQFF
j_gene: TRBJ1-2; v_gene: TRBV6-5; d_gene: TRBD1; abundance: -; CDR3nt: TGTGCCAGCAGTTATCTCACAGGGGGCAATGGCTACACCTTC; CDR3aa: CASSYLTGGNGYTF
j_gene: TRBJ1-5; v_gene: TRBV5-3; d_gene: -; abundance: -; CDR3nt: TGTGCCAGAAGCCCGGTGGGGGGGCTAGCCCTAAATAGCAATCAGCCCCAGCATTTT; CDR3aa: CARSPVGGLALNSNQPQHF
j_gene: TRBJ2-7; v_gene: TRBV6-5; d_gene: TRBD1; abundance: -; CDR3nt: TGTGCCAGCACTTCACAGGGGGCGATCTACGAGCAGTACTTC; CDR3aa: CASTSQGAIYEQYF
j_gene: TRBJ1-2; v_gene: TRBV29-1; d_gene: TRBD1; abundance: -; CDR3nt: TGCAGCGTAGACCCGCGACAGGGGTCCAACTATGGCTACACCTTC; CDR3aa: CSVDPRQGSNYGYTF
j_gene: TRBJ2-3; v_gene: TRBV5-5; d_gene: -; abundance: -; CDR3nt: TGTGCCAGCAGCTTGGAGACGGCAGGAAGTTTGGATACGCAGTATTTT; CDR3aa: CASSLETAGSLDTQYF
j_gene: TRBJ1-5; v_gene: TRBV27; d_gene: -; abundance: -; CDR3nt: TGTGCCAGCAGTCCTGATGGGGGGAAGAGAAATCAGCCCCAGCATTTT; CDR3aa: CASSPDGGKRNQPQHF
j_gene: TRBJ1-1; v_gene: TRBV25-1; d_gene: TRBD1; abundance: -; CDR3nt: TGTGCCAGCACCCCCGGGACAGGGGTGACTGAAGCTTTCTTT; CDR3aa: CASTPGTGVTEAFF
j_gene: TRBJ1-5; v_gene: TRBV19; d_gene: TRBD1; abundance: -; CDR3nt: TGTGCCAGTAGTATGGGGACAGGCAACGCCCAGCATTTT; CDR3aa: CASSMGTGNAQHF
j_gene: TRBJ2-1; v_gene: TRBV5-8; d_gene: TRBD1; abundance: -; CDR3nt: TGTGCCAGCAGCTCCCGCGCAGGGGGCTACAATGAGCAGTTCTTC; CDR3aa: CASSSRAGGYNEQFF
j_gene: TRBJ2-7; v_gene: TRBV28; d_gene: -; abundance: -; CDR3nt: TGTGCCAGCAGGCGCCCCAGCGGCTCCTACGAGCAGTACTTC; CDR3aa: CASRRPSGSYEQYF
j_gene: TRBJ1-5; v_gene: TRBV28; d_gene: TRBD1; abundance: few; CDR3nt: TGTGCCAGCGGGATTTACCGGGACAGAATCAGAGATAGCAATCAGCCCCAGCATTTT; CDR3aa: CASGIYRDRIRDSNQPQHF